This entry is about one T cell receptor beta chain. The sample is drawn from a study of technical replicates of blood from several donors. Clones were read by immunoSEQ multiplex PCR, and TCRdb kept only the in-frame ones, dropping some. The repertoire holds some 93,000 clones, with 95% as singletons. The CDR3 runs to 13 residues. V lost 8 bases and J lost 7; bases outside the gene matches: 7. Germline-derived CDR1 and CDR2 are MNHNS and SASEGT. The sequenced sample was T cells isolated from PBMCs. The receptor was isolated from a human donor in good health. This rearrangement joins TRBV6-1 to TRBJ2-1; 8 positions match TRBD2. The CDR3 loop is CASRASGRNEQFF. The CDR3 region has the DNA TGTGCCAGCCGGGCTAGCGGGCGAAATGAGCAGTTCTTC.